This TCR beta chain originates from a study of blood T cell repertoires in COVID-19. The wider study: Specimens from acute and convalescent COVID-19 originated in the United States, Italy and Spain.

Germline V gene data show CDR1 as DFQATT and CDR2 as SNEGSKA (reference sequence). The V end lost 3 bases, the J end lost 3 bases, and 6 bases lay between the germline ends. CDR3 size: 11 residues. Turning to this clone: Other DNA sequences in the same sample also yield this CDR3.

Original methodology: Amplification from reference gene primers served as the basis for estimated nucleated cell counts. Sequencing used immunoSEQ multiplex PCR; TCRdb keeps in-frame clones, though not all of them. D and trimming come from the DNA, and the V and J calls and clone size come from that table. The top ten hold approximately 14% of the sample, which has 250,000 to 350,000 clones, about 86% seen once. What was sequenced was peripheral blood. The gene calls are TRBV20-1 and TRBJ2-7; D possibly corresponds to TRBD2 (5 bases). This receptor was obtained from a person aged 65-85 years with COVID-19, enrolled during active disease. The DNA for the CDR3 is TGCAGTGCTAGGGCGGGCTACGAGCAGTACTTC. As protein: CSARAGYEQYF.